Listed here are 22 T cell receptor beta chains from one sample, sequenced in a study of blood T cell repertoires in COVID-19. Sequencing was performed with immunoSEQ multiplex PCR; in TCRdb, only in-frame clones are kept and a portion is missing. The sample contains about 98,000 clones, around 84% of which appear only once. Sequences were obtained from peripheral blood. These receptor sequences come from a man between 45 and 60 years old with active or convalescent COVID-19.

The V gene is TRBV27, the J gene TRBJ1-1; the D gene is possibly TRBD1 (5 bases). Germline CDR1 is MNHEY and CDR2 is SMNVEV (reference sequence). The CDR3 has 12 residues. V was trimmed by 8 bases and J by 4 bases, leaving 11 bases between them. CDR3 loop: CASGGGSTEAFF. The DNA of the CDR3 is TGTGCCAGCGGGGGAGGGAGCACTGAAGCTTTCTTT.

The rearrangement links TRBV10-2 to TRBJ2-3; D unresolved. The CDR3 contains 12 residues. CDR1 is WSHSY and CDR2 is SAAADI in the germline V gene. Here the CDR3 DNA reads TGCGCAACTGTTCTGGGCACAGATACGCAGTATTTT. This codes for CATVLGTDTQYF.

The chain combines TRBV5-4 with TRBJ2-2, with 7 bases that match TRBD1. V lost 1 base, J lost 5 bases, and 5 bases stayed unmatched. Germline-derived CDR1 and CDR2 are SGHNT and YYREEE (reference sequence). The CDR3 has 15 amino acids. The CDR3 loop reads CASSLWQGVTGELFF. CDR3 nucleotide sequence: TGTGCCAGCAGCTTGTGGCAGGGGGTTACCGGGGAGCTGTTTTTT.

This chain connects TRBV7-9 to TRBJ1-5; D uncertain. This CDR3 spans 13 amino acids. Germline V lookup: CDR1 SEHNR, CDR2 FQNEAQ (reference sequence). V lost 5 bases and J lost 5, with 10 bases in between. The CDR3 loop reads CASSPDGDQPQHF. CDR3 DNA sequence: TGTGCCAGCAGCCCCGACGGAGATCAGCCCCAGCATTTT.

The rearrangement joins TRBV3-1 (or the pseudogene TRBV3-2) to TRBJ2-7, with a tentative D call TRBD1 (5 bases). Deletions cut 2 bases from V and 3 bases from J, with 11 bases between. Germline V gene lookup returns CDR1 LGHDT and CDR2 YNNKEL (reference sequence). The CDR3 is made up of 14 amino acids. CDR3 residues: CASSQRGSGYEQYF. In DNA, the CDR3 is TGTGCCAGCAGCCAAAGGGGATCAGGCTACGAGCAGTACTTC.

The genes are TRBV15 and TRBJ2-5; D not certain. The ends were cut back, 0 bases at V and 6 bases at J, with 8 bases in the middle. There are 13 residues in the CDR3. In germline, CDR1 is LNHNV, CDR2 YYDKDF (reference sequence). The DNA for the CDR3 is TGTGCCACCAGCAGAGATAGTGTAAAGACCCAGTACTTC. Residues: CATSRDSVKTQYF.

The V gene is TRBV3-1 (or the pseudogene TRBV3-2), the J gene TRBJ2-2, with D possibly TRBD1 on 6 matching bases. Germline CDR1 LGHDT, CDR2 YNNKEL (reference sequence). This CDR3 is built from 16 residues. Deletions cut 1 base from V and 1 base from J, with 10 bases between. CDR3 DNA sequence: TGTGCCAGCAGCCAAGGTACAGGGATGAACACCGGGGAGCTGTTTTTT. Translation: CASSQGTGMNTGELFF.

This clone turned up a few times. CDR3 coding DNA: TGTGCCAGCAGCTTAATACAGGGGGGCTATGGCTACACCTTC. Its translation: CASSLIQGGYGYTF. V gene TRBV5-6 combines with J gene TRBJ1-2; TRBD1 agrees at 8 bases. V lost 2 bases, J lost 4 bases, and 4 bases stayed unmatched. The V gene's germline CDR1 is SGHDT and CDR2 YYEEEE. There are 14 residues in the CDR3.

This sequence joins TRBV11-2 and TRBJ2-2; D is unclear. Germline loops: CDR1 SGHAT, CDR2 FQNNGV. The CDR3 spans 13 residues. V gave up 1 base and J gave up 7 bases, with 7 bases separating them. The CDR3 nucleotides are TGTGCCAGCAGCTTAGCTCGTTACGGGGAGCTGTTTTTT. Encoded protein: CASSLARYGELFF.

The chain couples TRBV6-5 to TRBJ2-1, with 8 bases identical to TRBD2. V dropped 7 bases and J dropped 0; count of bases not matched to a gene: 5. Germline V lookup: CDR1 MNHEY, CDR2 SVGAGI. The CDR3 runs 15 residues. CDR3 region: CASTLAGRSYNEQFF. The DNA of the CDR3 is TGTGCCAGCACCTTAGCGGGGCGCTCCTACAATGAGCAGTTCTTC.

Only a few counts were recorded for this clone. The chain is built from TRBV14 and TRBJ2-7; no clear D gene. Looked up from germline, CDR1 is SGHDN and CDR2 is FVKESK. V dropped 5 bases and J dropped 0 bases, with 17 bases sitting between them. This CDR3 spans 16 amino acids. The CDR3 here is CASSIAPYYSSYEQYF. CDR3 DNA: TGTGCCAGCAGCATCGCGCCTTATTATTCCTCCTACGAGCAGTACTTC.

The V and J genes are TRBV3-1 (or the pseudogene TRBV3-2) and TRBJ2-7, with a possible D match to TRBD1 (6 bases). This CDR3 has 16 amino acids. Germline CDR1 reads LGHDT; CDR2 reads YNNKEL (reference sequence). Trimming took 1 base from V and 0 from J, leaving 13 bases between them. CDR3 nucleotide sequence: TGTGCCAGCAGCCAAGTAGCCGGGACACTCTCCTACGAGCAGTACTTC. Translating it yields CASSQVAGTLSYEQYF.

V gene TRBV3-1 (or the pseudogene TRBV3-2) combines with J gene TRBJ2-3; possibly TRBD1 for D (6 bases). Looked up from germline, CDR1 is LGHDT and CDR2 is YNNKEL (reference sequence). The V end lost 0 bases, the J end lost 3 bases, and 13 bases lay between the germline ends. This CDR3 spans 16 amino acids. The CDR3 protein is CASSQDLATGTDTQYF. The CDR3 coding sequence is TGTGCCAGCAGCCAAGATTTAGCCACAGGGACAGATACGCAGTATTTT.

The chain recombines TRBV3-1 (or the pseudogene TRBV3-2) with TRBJ1-1; 7 bases are shared with TRBD1. J was trimmed by 0 bases and V by 4 bases; bases with no gene match: 2. The CDR3 consists of 14 residues. Germline assignment: CDR1 LGHDT and CDR2 YNNKEL (reference sequence). CDR3 sequence reads: CASSLGQMNTEAFF. Written as DNA, the CDR3 is TGTGCCAGCAGCCTGGGACAGATGAACACTGAAGCTTTCTTT.

This chain links TRBV15 with TRBJ2-1, with D tentatively TRBD1 (7 bases). Trimming removed 1 base at V and 2 bases at J, with 12 bases between. The CDR3 totals 16 residues. In germline, CDR1 is LNHNV, CDR2 YYDKDF (reference sequence). This CDR3 is CATSRGSGGPYNEQFF. The CDR3 nucleotides are TGTGCCACCAGCAGAGGCTCAGGGGGGCCCTACAATGAGCAGTTCTTC.

This rearrangement joins TRBV11-2 to TRBJ1-1; no definite D call. Trimming pared 6 bases from V and 1 base from J, leaving 12 bases between. There are 14 residues in the CDR3. CDR1 SGHAT and CDR2 FQNNGV come from the germline V gene. CDR3: CASSQTTGNTEAFF. For the CDR3, the DNA is TGTGCCAGCAGTCAAACTACGGGGAACACTGAAGCTTTCTTT.

The rearrangement links TRBV5-4 to TRBJ1-1; 9 nucleotides agree with TRBD1. This CDR3 is 15 amino acids long. CDR1 SGHNT and CDR2 YYREEE come from the germline V gene (reference sequence). After removal of 4 bases from V and 1 base from J, the junction contained 5 bases not matched to a gene. CDR3 bases: TGTGCCAGCAGCGCAGACAGGGGGTCGAACACTGAAGCTTTCTTT. This encodes CASSADRGSNTEAFF.

The genes are TRBV28 and TRBJ1-1, with 7 positions matching TRBD1. The CDR3 spans 14 residues. Germline CDR1 reads MDHEN; CDR2 reads SYDVKM. Germline trimming cut 5 bases from V and 3 bases from J; bases unmatched to any gene: 6. The CDR3 nucleotides read TGTGCCAGCAGTCCACAGACAGGGCACACTGAAGCTTTCTTT. Translation gives CASSPQTGHTEAFF. Combining the CDR3 with reference TRBV28 and TRBJ1-1 gives the whole variable domain DVKVTQSSRYLVKRTGEKVFLECVQDMDHENMFWYRQDPGLGLRLIYFSYDVKMKEKGDIPEGYSVSREKKERFSLILESASTNQTSMYLCASSPQTGHTEAFFGQGTRLTVV.

The gene calls are TRBV5-4 and TRBJ2-5, with 7 bases identical to TRBD1. Unmatched junction bases numbered 7, after V lost 4 bases and J lost 1 base. CDR3 size: 15 residues. Germline loops: CDR1 SGHNT, CDR2 YYREEE (reference sequence). CDR3 in amino acids: CASSPTTGVQETQYF. The CDR3 DNA follows: TGTGCCAGCAGCCCTACCACAGGGGTCCAAGAGACCCAGTACTTC. Full variable domain (outside the CDR3, taken from reference TRBV5-4 and TRBJ2-5): ETGVTQSPTHLIKTRGQQVTLRCSSQSGHNTVSWYQQALGQGPQFIFQYYREEENGRGNFPPRFSGLQFPNYSSELNVNALELDDSALYLCASSPTTGVQETQYFGPGTRLLVL.

This sequence joins TRBV2 and TRBJ2-7, with TRBD1 identical over 9 bases. CDR1 and CDR2 from the germline V gene are SNHLY and FYNNEI. This CDR3 has 13 amino acids. Germline trimming cut 6 bases from V and 6 bases from J; bases unmatched to any gene: 6. CDR3: CASRTGQGSEQYF. The CDR3 nucleotides read TGTGCCAGCAGAACGGGACAGGGCTCCGAGCAGTACTTC.

The CDR3 spells CSVEVDRTGELFF. In DNA form, the CDR3 reads TGCAGCGTCGAGGTGGATCGCACCGGGGAGCTGTTTTTT. The genes are TRBV29-1 and TRBJ2-2, with D uncertain. CDR1 is SQVTM, CDR2 ANQGSEA, per germline. Trimming removed 6 bases at V and 4 bases at J, with 12 bases between. The CDR3 runs 13 residues.

This chain joins TRBV9 and TRBJ2-5; D is uncertain. Trimming stripped 1 base from V and 3 bases from J, with 7 bases between. CDR3 length equals 13 residues. Germline values: CDR1 SGDLS, CDR2 YYNGEE. The CDR3 here is CASSVSEKETQYF. CDR3 coding DNA: TGTGCCAGCAGCGTATCAGAAAAAGAGACCCAGTACTTC.